The 21 T cell receptor beta chains given below trace back to one sample, sequenced in a study of OX40 agonist ivuxolimab in advanced cancers. Method: immunoSEQ multiplex PCR; TCRdb's copy keeps in-frame clones and lacks some. This sample carries fewer than 80,000 clones, roughly nine tenths of them seen once, and the ten largest clones take more than 10%. This material consisted of CD4+ or CD8+ T cells sorted from blood, taken in a trial of the OX40 agonist ivuxolimab. All receptors come from an adult with an advanced solid tumor such as melanoma, head and neck, liver or kidney cancer.

The J gene is TRBJ2-3, the V gene TRBV11-2; D not certain. The germline V gene encodes CDR1 SGHAT and CDR2 FQNNGV. Between the trimmed V and J ends, which lost 5 bases and 6 bases, there was a span of 12 bases. The CDR3 is made up of 13 amino acids. In DNA form, the CDR3 reads TGTGCCAGCAGCCGCTGGGAAGGGGATACGCAGTATTTT. Protein: CASSRWEGDTQYF.

This sequence joins TRBV27 and TRBJ2-5; 7 bases fit TRBD1. J was trimmed by 4 bases and V by 0 bases; bases with no gene match: 5. The CDR3 has 15 residues. Germline V gene data show CDR1 as MNHEY and CDR2 as SMNVEV (reference sequence). The CDR3 region has the DNA TGTGCCAGCAGTTTATCACAGGGGCCGGGAGAGACCCAGTACTTC. It codes for CASSLSQGPGETQYF.

This rearrangement joins TRBV7-9 to TRBJ2-7; 9 bases match TRBD2. V was pared by 3 bases and J by 7 bases, with 7 bases of the junction left unmatched. The CDR3 has 14 residues. Germline V gene data show CDR1 as SEHNR and CDR2 as FQNEAQ (reference sequence). The CDR3: CASSFAGGPGEQYF. The CDR3, as DNA: TGTGCCAGCAGCTTTGCGGGAGGGCCTGGTGAGCAGTACTTC. The variable domain in full, completed from reference TRBV7-9 and TRBJ2-7, reads DTGVSQNPRHKITKRGQNVTFRCDPISEHNRLYWYRQTLGQGPEFLTYFQNEAQLEKSRLLSDRFSAERPKGSFSTLEIQRTEQGDSAMYLCASSFAGGPGEQYFGPGTRLTVT.

This clone was detected only a few times. The chain joins TRBV7-2 to TRBJ1-2, with a weak D call TRBD1 (6 bases). Per the germline V gene, CDR1 is SGHTA and CDR2 is FQGNSA. V was trimmed by 5 bases and J by 0 bases, leaving 16 bases between them. This CDR3 has 16 residues. CDR3 sequence reads: CASSRTVLKANYGYTF. The CDR3 nucleotides read TGTGCCAGCAGCAGGACAGTACTTAAAGCTAACTATGGCTACACCTTC.

The genes are TRBV7-3 and TRBJ2-1, with 10 bases matching TRBD1. The germline V gene has CDR1 SGHTA and CDR2 FQGTGA. The V segment lost 5 bases and the J segment 8 bases; nucleotides outside the gene matches: 9. The CDR3 runs 15 residues. In DNA form, the CDR3 reads TGTGCCAGCAGCCTCGGACAGGGGGGTATAGATGAGCAGTTCTTC. It specifies CASSLGQGGIDEQFF.

The chain recombines TRBV27 with TRBJ1-5; TRBD1 matches at 7 bases. V lost 6 bases and J lost 0; bases outside the gene matches: 8. The CDR3 runs to 16 residues. Germline values: CDR1 MNHEY, CDR2 SMNVEV (reference sequence). Here the CDR3 reads CASRRGRANSNQPQHF. The CDR3 DNA is TGTGCCAGCAGGAGGGGGCGAGCGAATAGCAATCAGCCCCAGCATTTT.

The genes are TRBV5-1 and TRBJ2-2; possibly TRBD1 for D (5 bases). V lost 1 base and J lost 3, with 13 bases in between. In germline, CDR1 is SGHRS, CDR2 YFSETQ. The CDR3 has 16 amino acids. The CDR3 is CASSLSPGWDTGELFF. The CDR3 nucleotides read TGCGCCAGCAGCTTGTCCCCAGGGTGGGACACCGGGGAGCTGTTTTTT.

The chain uses TRBV7-7 and TRBJ2-2, with D tentatively TRBD1 (5 bases). The CDR3 is 14 residues long. Deletions cut 1 base from V and 6 bases from J, with 9 bases between. Germline V gene sequence: CDR1 SSHAT, CDR2 FNYEAQ (reference sequence). The CDR3 is CASSLVLGPGELFF. In nucleotides, the CDR3 is TGTGCCAGCAGCTTAGTATTGGGGCCCGGGGAGCTGTTTTTT.

The chain joins TRBV28 to TRBJ2-7, with TRBD1 identical over 9 bases. The length of the CDR3 is 14 residues. The germline V gene encodes CDR1 MDHEN and CDR2 SYDVKM. V lost 2 bases, J lost 7 bases, and 6 bases stayed unmatched. The CDR3 loop is CASSLRTGVGEQYF. The CDR3 nucleotides read TGTGCCAGCAGTTTACGGACAGGGGTGGGGGAGCAGTACTTC.

The rearrangement links TRBV11-2 to TRBJ1-4; D unclear. The germline gives CDR1 SGHAT, CDR2 FQNNGV. The CDR3 covers 15 residues. V was cut by 5 bases and J by 3 bases, with 13 bases left in between. Here the CDR3 DNA reads TGTGCCAGCAGCCCTTGGGGTGGCGCTAATGAAAAACTGTTTTTT. This encodes CASSPWGGANEKLFF.

V and J are TRBV6-5 and TRBJ1-2; weak D call: TRBD1 (6 bases). The V and J ends lost 7 bases and 3 bases respectively, with 9 bases between them. Germline CDR1 reads MNHEY; CDR2 reads SVGAGI. This CDR3 has 12 residues. The CDR3 loop reads CASTGDDYGYTF. In nucleotides, the CDR3 is TGTGCCAGCACAGGGGATGACTATGGCTACACCTTC.

The chain uses TRBV5-7 and TRBJ2-2; D gene unclear. TRBV5-7 is an ORF; its function is uncertain. The length of the CDR3 is 15 residues. V was pared by 2 bases and J by 0 bases, with 8 bases between. The CDR3 nucleotides are TGTGCCAGCAGCTTCGCACAATCGAACACCGGGGAGCTGTTTTTT. Its protein product is CASSFAQSNTGELFF.

This chain connects TRBV7-8 to TRBJ1-2; the D is unclear. This CDR3 is built from 14 residues. Trimming took off 1 base at V and 4 bases at J, with 10 bases between the two ends. In germline, CDR1 is SGHVS, CDR2 FQNEAQ. The CDR3 here is CASSLGRGSYGYTF. The CDR3, as DNA: TGTGCCAGCAGCTTAGGACGGGGTAGCTATGGCTACACCTTC.

The gene calls are TRBV4-1 and TRBJ1-1; D is undetermined. Deletions cut 1 base from V and 3 bases from J, with 9 bases between. The CDR3 totals 14 residues. The germline gives CDR1 MGHRA, CDR2 YSYEKL. As DNA, the CDR3 is TGCGCCAGCAGCCAAGCTACACAAGACACTGAAGCTTTCTTT. Translated: CASSQATQDTEAFF.

The rearrangement links TRBV29-1 to TRBJ1-1; D may be TRBD1 (5 bases). This CDR3 comprises 11 residues. Germline CDR1 and CDR2: SQVTM and ANQGSEA. The V end was cut by 6 bases, the J end by 3 bases, with 8 bases between. CDR3 sequence: CSVGTYTEAFF. CDR3 DNA: TGCAGCGTCGGGACTTACACTGAAGCTTTCTTT.

This chain joins TRBV7-9 and TRBJ2-3; D uncertain. The CDR3 totals 12 residues. Trimming removed 6 bases from V and 4 bases from J, with 8 bases in between. CDR1 SEHNR and CDR2 FQNEAQ come from the germline V gene (reference sequence). The DNA for the CDR3 is TGTGCCAGCAGTATCAGTTCAGATACGCAGTATTTT. Protein sequence: CASSISSDTQYF.

The rearrangement links TRBV7-9 to TRBJ2-7; D is unresolved. Germline V lookup: CDR1 SEHNR, CDR2 FQNEAQ (reference sequence). The ends were cut back, 1 base at V and 0 bases at J, with 13 bases in the middle. This CDR3 region has 16 residues. The DNA for the CDR3 is TGTGCCAGCAGCTTAGTTCCCCTTGGAGACTCCTACGAGCAGTACTTC. It yields the protein CASSLVPLGDSYEQYF.

The rearrangement joins TRBV30 to TRBJ2-5, with 7 bases identical to TRBD1. The J segment lost 5 bases and the V segment lost 0 bases, leaving 9 bases of the junction unmatched. The length of the CDR3 is 15 residues. The germline gives CDR1 GTSNPN, CDR2 SVGIG (reference sequence). The CDR3 region has the DNA TGTGCCTGGAGTGTACTAACAGGGGCGTCGGAGACCCAGTACTTC. Amino acid sequence: CAWSVLTGASETQYF.

The chain is built from TRBV7-9 and TRBJ2-7; TRBD1 is a possible D gene (5 bases). V lost 5 bases and J 3 bases, leaving 11 bases between the germline ends. Germline lookup yields CDR1 SEHNR and CDR2 FQNEAQ (reference sequence). The CDR3 totals 13 residues. The CDR3 sequence: CASSPRVDYEQYF. CDR3 coding DNA: TGTGCCAGCAGCCCCAGGGTCGACTACGAGCAGTACTTC.

The gene calls are TRBV19 and TRBJ2-1, with TRBD2 as a possible D gene (7 bases). The germline V and J ends were trimmed by 4 bases and 0 bases, with 10 bases remaining between them. Looked up from germline, CDR1 is LNHDA and CDR2 is SQIVND (reference sequence). This CDR3 has 15 amino acids. CDR3 region: CASSRGGASYNEQFF. As DNA, the CDR3 is TGTGCCAGTAGTAGAGGGGGGGCCTCCTACAATGAGCAGTTCTTC.

A few counts support this clone. The V call is TRBV9, the J call TRBJ2-5, with D tentatively TRBD2 (6 bases). Trimming left V 0 bases short and J 4 bases short, with 13 bases between. This CDR3 spans 15 amino acids. Germline CDR1 reads SGDLS; CDR2 reads YYNGEE. This CDR3 is CASSVGVAEPETQYF. The CDR3 region has the DNA TGTGCCAGCAGCGTAGGAGTAGCGGAGCCAGAGACCCAGTACTTC.